This entry is about one T cell receptor beta chain. The antigen this receptor binds is unknown. Per-nucleotide qualities are absent, and no much larger clonotype sits a single base away. The sample originates from a study of brain T cells in children with intractable seizures (dated by TCRdb to about 2021). Regarding the study in general: As a first screen for immune gene transcripts, resected brain tissue from about 53 pediatric epilepsy surgery cases was run on a NanoString immunology panel. Among the approximately twelve selected surgery cases, pre-surgery blood was additionally sequenced for eight, leaving four cases with brain tissue only. Overall study outcomes, separate from this receptor: The patients' HCMV serostatus was not known, and viral specificity was inferred solely from CDR3 sequence similarity. Sequencing depth differed between pre- and post-surgery blood, so clones missing from the pre-surgery sample may reflect undersampling.

Counted from cysteine to phenylalanine, this CDR3 has 15 amino acids. The read is trimmed to its CDR3 DNA, 45 bases read in frame from base 1. The CDR1 and CDR2 encoded by the germline V gene are MNHEY and SVGAGI. The V end gives up 5 bases and the J end 8 bases, leaving 14 bases in the junction not matched to a gene. TCR beta chain sequences were generated from genomic DNA using the immunoSEQ assay. In the authors' own workflow: CDR3 sequences that did not begin with the conserved framework cysteine at position 104 were removed by hand. To get clonality, the normalized Shannon's Diversity Index was subtracted from one, giving values from 0 (maximal diversity) to 1 (oligoclonal). Chi-squared comparison-of-proportions tests were used to check whether the frequency of the same CDR3 differed between samples, for example brain versus blood. Public clonotypes were identified by searching immuneACCESS, and similarity to known antiviral clonotypes was assessed with the VDJdb browser. TCRdb provides this immuneACCESS table in a form limited to in-frame rearrangements. Some clones are lacking; in checked studies, under half of them reflect an unresolved V gene, and why the rest are absent is not known. V and J calls and clone size are those listed in that table; D and trimming were worked out from the DNA. This sample has approximately 330,000 clones in its table, and more than 85% of those were observed once. 5.7% of the sample is held by the ten biggest clonotypes.

Taken with the paper, the label for time point translates to: blood from clinic visit 5 months post-surgery; TSC patient then seizure free. The surgery cases with the highest brain T cell transcript signatures were chosen for TCR beta chain sequencing of brain tissue, and also of blood when blood was available. Before surgery, the patients had been given at least one anti-epileptic drug. The TCR-sequenced patients were children whose drug-resistant epilepsy was caused by tuberous sclerosis complex, focal cortical dysplasia, Rasmussen encephalitis or hemimegalencephaly. Bulk genomic DNA was extracted from unsorted brain tissue and whole blood with the Monarch genomic DNA purification kit.

The chain couples TRBV6-5 to TRBJ1-2, with 7 central nucleotides matching TRBD1. The material sequenced was peripheral blood, taken approximately 5 months after surgery. The origin of this receptor is a boy in the first two years of life with tuberous sclerosis and intractable seizures. The bases are TGTGCCAGCAGTCCGAGACAGGGTAGCCGCCGGGGCTACACCTTC. The translation is CASSPRQGSRRGYTF.